Below are 6 T cell receptor beta chains sequenced from a single sample in a study of coeliac disease. Sequencing was performed with immunoSEQ multiplex PCR; in TCRdb, only in-frame clones are kept and a portion is missing. The sample contains thousands of clones, about 64% of which appear only once. The sample comprised lamina propria lymphocytes from the gut. The receptors originated from a woman in her 70s with celiac disease.

V is TRBV19 and J is TRBJ2-5; TRBD1 matches 8 bases. The V gene's germline CDR1 is LNHDA and CDR2 SQIVND (reference sequence). The trim removed 4 bases at V and 4 bases at J, leaving 11 bases unmatched. The CDR3 contains 16 residues. CDR3 in DNA: TGTGCCAGTAGTACGACGACAGGGGTTGTTGGAGAGACCCAGTACTTC. Residues: CASSTTTGVVGETQYF.

The genes are TRBV5-1 and TRBJ2-7; possible D gene TRBD2, 7 bases. This CDR3 is 15 amino acids long. V was trimmed by 0 bases and J by 2 bases, leaving 12 bases between them. Germline V CDR1 and CDR2: SGHRS, YFSETQ. CDR3 sequence (DNA): TGCGCCAGCAGCTTGGTTCAGGGGAGGGCCTACGAGCAGTACTTC. Translating it yields CASSLVQGRAYEQYF.

This clone was counted between two and nine times. The CDR3 loop reads CASSVSAIGTDTQYF. CDR3 DNA: TGTGCCAGCAGTGTGAGCGCCATCGGCACAGATACGCAGTATTTT. The J gene is TRBJ2-3, the V gene TRBV2, with no clear D. Germline loops: CDR1 SNHLY, CDR2 FYNNEI. The CDR3 contains 15 residues. Trimming took off 4 bases at V and 1 base at J, with 12 bases between the two ends.

This chain connects TRBV5-4 to TRBJ1-1, with D possibly TRBD1 on 6 matching bases. Between the trimmed V and J ends, which lost 2 bases and 0 bases, there was a span of 8 bases. CDR3 length equals 14 residues. Per germline, CDR1 SGHNT and CDR2 YYREEE (reference sequence). The CDR3 region has the DNA TGTGCCAGCAGCTTCAGGGGAATGAACACTGAAGCTTTCTTT. This encodes CASSFRGMNTEAFF.

The genes are TRBV28 and TRBJ1-2; 7 bases map to TRBD1. The length of the CDR3 is 15 residues. Germline values: CDR1 MDHEN, CDR2 SYDVKM. After removal of 6 bases from V and 6 bases from J, the junction contained 13 bases not matched to a gene. In DNA form, the CDR3 reads TGTGCCAGCAGGTCTAGCCCTGACAGGGTAAATGGCTACACCTTC. This encodes CASRSSPDRVNGYTF.

About this clone itself: This sample includes further DNA sequences coding for the same CDR3. The chain carries TRBV4-1 and TRBJ2-1, with 14 bases that match TRBD2. The V segment lost 0 bases and the J segment 7 bases; nucleotides outside the gene matches: 2. The V gene's germline CDR1 is MGHRA and CDR2 YSYEKL. This CDR3 has 16 residues. This CDR3 reads CASSQDGTSGGNEQFF. In DNA form, the CDR3 reads TGCGCCAGCAGCCAAGATGGGACTAGCGGGGGTAATGAGCAGTTCTTC.